This T cell receptor beta chain was sequenced in a study of blood T cell repertoires in COVID-19. TCRdb's table, derived via immunoSEQ multiplex PCR, lists solely in-frame clones and lacks some. The sample shows over 150,000 clones, approximately 80% of them seen only once. Per the germline V gene, CDR1 is SGDLS and CDR2 is YYNGEE. Deletions cut 4 bases from V and 5 bases from J, with 13 bases between. This CDR3 region has 13 residues. The V and J genes are TRBV9 and TRBJ2-7, with TRBD2 as a possible D gene (5 bases). The source of this sequence is a woman in her sixties or seventies with acute or convalescent COVID-19. Sequences were obtained from peripheral blood. CDR3 region: CASSSGEPHEQYF. The CDR3 DNA reads as TGTGCCAGCAGCAGTGGGGAGCCCCACGAGCAGTACTTC.